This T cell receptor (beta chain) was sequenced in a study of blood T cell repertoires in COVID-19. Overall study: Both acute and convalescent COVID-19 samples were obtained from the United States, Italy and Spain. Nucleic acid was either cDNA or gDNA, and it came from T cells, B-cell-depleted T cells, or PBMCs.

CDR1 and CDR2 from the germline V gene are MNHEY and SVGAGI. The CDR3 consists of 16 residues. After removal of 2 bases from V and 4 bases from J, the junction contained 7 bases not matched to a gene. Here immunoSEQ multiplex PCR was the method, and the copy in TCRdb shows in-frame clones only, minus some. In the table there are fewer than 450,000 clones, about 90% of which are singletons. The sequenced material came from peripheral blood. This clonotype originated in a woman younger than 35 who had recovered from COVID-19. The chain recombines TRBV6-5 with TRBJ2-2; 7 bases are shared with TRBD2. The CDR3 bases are TGTGCCAGCAGTTACAGGGGAGGGGTTAGCACCGGGGAGCTGTTTTTT. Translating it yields CASSYRGGVSTGELFF.